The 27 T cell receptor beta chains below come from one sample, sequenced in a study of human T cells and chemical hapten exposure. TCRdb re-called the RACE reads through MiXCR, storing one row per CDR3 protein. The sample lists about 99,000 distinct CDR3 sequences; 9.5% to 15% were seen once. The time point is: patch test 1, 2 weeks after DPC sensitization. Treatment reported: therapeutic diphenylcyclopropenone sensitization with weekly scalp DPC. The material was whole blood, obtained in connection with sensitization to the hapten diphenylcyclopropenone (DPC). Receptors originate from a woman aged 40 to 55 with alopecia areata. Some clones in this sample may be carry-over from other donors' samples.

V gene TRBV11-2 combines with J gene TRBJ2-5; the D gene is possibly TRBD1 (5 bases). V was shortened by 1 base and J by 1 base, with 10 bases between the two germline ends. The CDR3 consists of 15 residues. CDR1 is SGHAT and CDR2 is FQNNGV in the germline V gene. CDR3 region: CASSLAPTVQETQYF. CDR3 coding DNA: TGTGCCAGCAGCTTAGCTCCGACAGTCCAAGAGACCCAGTACTTC. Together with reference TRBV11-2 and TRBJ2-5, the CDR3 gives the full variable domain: EAGVAQSPRYKIIEKRQSVAFWCNPISGHATLYWYQQILGQGPKLLIQFQNNGVVDDSQLPKDRFSAERLKGVDSTLKIQPAKLEDSAVYLCASSLAPTVQETQYFGPGTRLLVL.

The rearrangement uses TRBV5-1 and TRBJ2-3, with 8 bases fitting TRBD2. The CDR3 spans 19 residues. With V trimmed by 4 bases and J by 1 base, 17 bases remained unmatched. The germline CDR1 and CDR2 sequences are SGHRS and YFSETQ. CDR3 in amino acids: CASSRTAGLEARRTDTQYF. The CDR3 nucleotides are TGCGCCAGCAGCCGGACCGCGGGACTAGAGGCCCGCCGCACAGATACGCAGTATTTT.

The CDR3 here is CASSPVRAKNIQYF. CDR3 DNA sequence: TGTGCCAGCTCACCAGTCCGCGCCAAAAACATTCAGTACTTC. The chain is built from TRBV18 and TRBJ2-4, with D uncertain. This CDR3 contains 14 residues. Trimming took 2 bases from V and 1 from J, leaving 6 bases between them. CDR1 and CDR2 from the germline V gene are KGHSH and LQKENI.

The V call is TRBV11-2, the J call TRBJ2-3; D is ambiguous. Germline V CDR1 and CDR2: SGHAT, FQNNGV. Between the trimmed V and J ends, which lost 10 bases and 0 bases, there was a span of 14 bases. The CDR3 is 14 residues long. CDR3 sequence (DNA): TGTGCCACCAAGACCGGAGCTAGCACAGATACGCAGTATTTT. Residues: CATKTGASTDTQYF.

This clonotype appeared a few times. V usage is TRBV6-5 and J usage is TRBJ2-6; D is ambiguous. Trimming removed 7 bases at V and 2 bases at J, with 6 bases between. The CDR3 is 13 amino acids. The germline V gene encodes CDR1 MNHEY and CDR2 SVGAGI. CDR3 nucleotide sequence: TGTGCCAGCACTCTGCCTGGGGCCAACGTCCTGACTTTC. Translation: CASTLPGANVLTF.

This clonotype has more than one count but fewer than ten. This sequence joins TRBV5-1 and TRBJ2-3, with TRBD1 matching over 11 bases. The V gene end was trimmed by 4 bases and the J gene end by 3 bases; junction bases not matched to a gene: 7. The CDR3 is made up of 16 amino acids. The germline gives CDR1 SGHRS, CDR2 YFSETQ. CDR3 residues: CASSLRTGGPTDTQYF. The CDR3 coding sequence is TGCGCCAGCAGCCTCAGGACAGGGGGCCCGACAGATACGCAGTATTTT. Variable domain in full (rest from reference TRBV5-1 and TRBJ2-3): KAGVTQTPRYLIKTRGQQVTLSCSPISGHRSVSWYQQTPGQGLQFLFEYFSETQRNKGNFPGRFSGRQFSNSRSEMNVSTLELGDSALYLCASSLRTGGPTDTQYFGPGTRLTVL.

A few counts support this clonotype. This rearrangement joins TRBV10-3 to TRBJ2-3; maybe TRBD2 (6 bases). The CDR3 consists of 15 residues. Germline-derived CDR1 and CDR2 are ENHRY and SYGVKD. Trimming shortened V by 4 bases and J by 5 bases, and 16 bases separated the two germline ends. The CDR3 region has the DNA TGTGCCATCAGTGTATCCGGAGGGCCTATAGATACGCAGTATTTT. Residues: CAISVSGGPIDTQYF.

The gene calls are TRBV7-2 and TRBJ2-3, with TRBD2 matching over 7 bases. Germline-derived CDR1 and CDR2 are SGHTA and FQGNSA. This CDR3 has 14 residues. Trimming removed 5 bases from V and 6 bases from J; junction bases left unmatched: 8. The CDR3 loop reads CASSVLADTDTQYF. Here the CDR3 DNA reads TGTGCCAGCAGCGTGCTAGCGGATACCGATACGCAGTATTTT.

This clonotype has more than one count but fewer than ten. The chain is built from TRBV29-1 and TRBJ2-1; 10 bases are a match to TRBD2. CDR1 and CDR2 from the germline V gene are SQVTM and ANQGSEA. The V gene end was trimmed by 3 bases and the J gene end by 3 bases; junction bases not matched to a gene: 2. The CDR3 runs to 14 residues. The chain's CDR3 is CSVDRTSGYNEQFF. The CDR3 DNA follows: TGCAGCGTTGACAGGACTAGCGGCTACAATGAGCAGTTCTTC.

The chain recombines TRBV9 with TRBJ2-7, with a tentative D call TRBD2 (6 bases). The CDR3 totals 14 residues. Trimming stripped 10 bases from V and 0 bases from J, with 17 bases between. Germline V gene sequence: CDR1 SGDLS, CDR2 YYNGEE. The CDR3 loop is CAPNWRESSYEQYF. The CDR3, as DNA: TGTGCCCCCAATTGGAGGGAGAGCTCCTACGAGCAGTACTTC.

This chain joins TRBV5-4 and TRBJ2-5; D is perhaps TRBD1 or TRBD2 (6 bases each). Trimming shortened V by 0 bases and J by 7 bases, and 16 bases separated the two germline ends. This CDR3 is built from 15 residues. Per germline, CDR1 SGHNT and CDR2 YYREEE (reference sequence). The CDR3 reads CASSLGGGTSRTQYF. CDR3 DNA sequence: TGTGCCAGCAGCTTGGGGGGCGGGACAAGTCGGACCCAGTACTTC.

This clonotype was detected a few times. The CDR3 region has the DNA TGCGCCAGCAGCCAAGATATTAGGACAGGGTTCGGTCAGCCCCAGCATTTT. Translation: CASSQDIRTGFGQPQHF. This chain uses TRBV4-3 with TRBJ1-5, with 8 bases fitting TRBD1. Germline V CDR1 and CDR2: LGHNA, YSLEER. The trim removed 0 bases at V and 6 bases at J, leaving 10 bases unmatched. The CDR3 has 17 residues.

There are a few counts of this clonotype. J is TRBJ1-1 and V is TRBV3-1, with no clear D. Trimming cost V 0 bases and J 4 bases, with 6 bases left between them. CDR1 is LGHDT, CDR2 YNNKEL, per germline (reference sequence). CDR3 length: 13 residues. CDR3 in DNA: TGTGCCAGCAGCCAAGAGGCGGTCACTGAAGCTTTCTTT. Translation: CASSQEAVTEAFF. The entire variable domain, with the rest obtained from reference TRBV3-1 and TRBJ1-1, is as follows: DTAVSQTPKYLVTQMGNDKSIKCEQNLGHDTMYWYKQDSKKFLKIMFSYNNKELIINETVPNRFSPKSPDKAHLNLHINSLELGDSAVYFCASSQEAVTEAFFGQGTRLTVV.

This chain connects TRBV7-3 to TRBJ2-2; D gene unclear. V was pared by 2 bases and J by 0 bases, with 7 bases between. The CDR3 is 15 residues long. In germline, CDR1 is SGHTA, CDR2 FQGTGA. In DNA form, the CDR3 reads TGTGCCAGCAGCTTAGGCAACTCGAACACCGGGGAGCTGTTTTTT. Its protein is CASSLGNSNTGELFF.

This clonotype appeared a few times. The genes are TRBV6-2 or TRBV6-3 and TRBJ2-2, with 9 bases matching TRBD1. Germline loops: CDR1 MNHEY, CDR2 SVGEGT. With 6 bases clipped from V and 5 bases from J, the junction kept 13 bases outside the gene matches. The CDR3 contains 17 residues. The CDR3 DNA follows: TGTGCCAGCAGGAAACTACCGGGACAGGGTGGTACCGGGGAGCTGTTTTTT. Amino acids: CASRKLPGQGGTGELFF.

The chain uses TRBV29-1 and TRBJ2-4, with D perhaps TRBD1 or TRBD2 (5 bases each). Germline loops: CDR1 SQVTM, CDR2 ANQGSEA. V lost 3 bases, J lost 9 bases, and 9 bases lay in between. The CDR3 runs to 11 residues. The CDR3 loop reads CSVDTGGIQYF. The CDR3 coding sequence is TGCAGCGTTGACACTGGGGGCATTCAGTACTTC.

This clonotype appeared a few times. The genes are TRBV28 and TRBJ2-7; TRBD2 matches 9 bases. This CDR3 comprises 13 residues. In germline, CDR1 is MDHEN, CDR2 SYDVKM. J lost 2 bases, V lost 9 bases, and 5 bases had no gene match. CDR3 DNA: TGTGCCAGTAGCGGGAGTAGCCCCTACGAGCAGTACTTC. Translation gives CASSGSSPYEQYF.

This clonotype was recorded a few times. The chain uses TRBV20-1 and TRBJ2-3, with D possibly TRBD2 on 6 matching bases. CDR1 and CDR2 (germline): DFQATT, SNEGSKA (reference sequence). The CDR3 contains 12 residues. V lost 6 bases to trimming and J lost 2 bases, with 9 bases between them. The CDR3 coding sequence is TGCAGTGCGGGCGGGAACACAGATACGCAGTATTTT. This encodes CSAGGNTDTQYF.

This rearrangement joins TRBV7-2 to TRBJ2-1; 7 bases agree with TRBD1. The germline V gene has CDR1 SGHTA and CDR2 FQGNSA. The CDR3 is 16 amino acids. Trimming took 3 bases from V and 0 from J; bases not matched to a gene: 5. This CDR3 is CASSFFRDSSYNEQFF. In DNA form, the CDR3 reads TGTGCCAGCAGCTTCTTCCGGGACAGCTCCTACAATGAGCAGTTCTTC.

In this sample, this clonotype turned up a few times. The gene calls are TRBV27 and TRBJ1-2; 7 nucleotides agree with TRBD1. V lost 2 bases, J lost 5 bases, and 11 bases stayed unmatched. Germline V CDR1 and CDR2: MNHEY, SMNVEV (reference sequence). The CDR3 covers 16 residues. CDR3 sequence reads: CASSLRSDRDVYGYTF. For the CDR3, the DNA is TGTGCCAGCAGTTTAAGGAGCGACAGGGATGTTTATGGCTACACCTTC.

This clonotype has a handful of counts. The CDR3 is CASSFGGNSYEQYF. DNA for the CDR3: TGTGCCAGCAGCTTTGGTGGGAACTCCTACGAGCAGTACTTC. J is TRBJ2-7 and V is TRBV11-3; D uncertain. The CDR3 contains 14 residues. V gave up 3 bases and J gave up 0 bases, with 9 bases separating them. Germline V gene sequence: CDR1 SGHNT, CDR2 YENEEA.

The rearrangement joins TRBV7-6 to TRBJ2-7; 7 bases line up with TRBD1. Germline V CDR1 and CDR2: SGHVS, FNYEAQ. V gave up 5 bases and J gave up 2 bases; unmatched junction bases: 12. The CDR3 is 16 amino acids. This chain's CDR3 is CASSPNPGQWPYEQYF. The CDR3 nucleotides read TGTGCCAGCAGCCCGAACCCGGGACAGTGGCCCTACGAGCAGTACTTC.

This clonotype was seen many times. CDR3: CASSYLTYNEQFF. The CDR3 DNA follows: TGTGCCAGCAGTTATCTTACTTACAATGAGCAGTTCTTC. The rearrangement uses TRBV6-2 or TRBV6-3 and TRBJ2-1; D not certain. The CDR3 totals 13 residues. Germline CDR1 and CDR2: MNHEY and SVGEGT. The V and J ends lost 3 bases and 4 bases respectively, with 7 bases between them.

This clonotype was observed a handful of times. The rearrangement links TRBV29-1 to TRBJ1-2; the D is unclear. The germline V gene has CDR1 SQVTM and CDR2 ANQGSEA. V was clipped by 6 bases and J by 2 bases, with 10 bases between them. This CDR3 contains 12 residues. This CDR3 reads CSVPTANYGYTF. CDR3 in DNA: TGCAGCGTGCCGACCGCGAACTATGGCTACACCTTC.

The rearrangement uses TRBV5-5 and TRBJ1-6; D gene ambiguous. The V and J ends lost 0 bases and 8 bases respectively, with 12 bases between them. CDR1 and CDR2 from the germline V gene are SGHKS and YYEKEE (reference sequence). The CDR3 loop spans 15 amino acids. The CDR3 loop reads CASSLGPAGYSPLHF. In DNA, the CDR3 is TGTGCCAGCAGCTTGGGGCCCGCCGGGTATTCACCCCTCCACTTT.

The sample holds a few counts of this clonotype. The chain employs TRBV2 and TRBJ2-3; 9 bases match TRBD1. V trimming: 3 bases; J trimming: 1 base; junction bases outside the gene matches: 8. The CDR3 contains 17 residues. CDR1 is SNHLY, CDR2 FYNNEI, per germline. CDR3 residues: CASSDPTGGGGTDTQYF. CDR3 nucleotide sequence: TGTGCCAGCAGTGACCCGACAGGGGGAGGGGGCACAGATACGCAGTATTTT.

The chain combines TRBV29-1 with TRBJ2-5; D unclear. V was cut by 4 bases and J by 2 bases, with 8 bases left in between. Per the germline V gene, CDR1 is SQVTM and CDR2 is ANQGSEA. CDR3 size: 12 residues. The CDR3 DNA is TGCAGCGTTGGGCAGAGGCAAGAGACCCAGTACTTC. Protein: CSVGQRQETQYF. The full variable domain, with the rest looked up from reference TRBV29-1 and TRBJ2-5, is SAVISQKPSRDICQRGTSLTIQCQVDSQVTMMFWYRQQPGQSLTLIATANQGSEATYESGFVIDKFPISRPNLTFSTLTVSNMSPEDSSIYLCSVGQRQETQYFGPGTRLLVL.